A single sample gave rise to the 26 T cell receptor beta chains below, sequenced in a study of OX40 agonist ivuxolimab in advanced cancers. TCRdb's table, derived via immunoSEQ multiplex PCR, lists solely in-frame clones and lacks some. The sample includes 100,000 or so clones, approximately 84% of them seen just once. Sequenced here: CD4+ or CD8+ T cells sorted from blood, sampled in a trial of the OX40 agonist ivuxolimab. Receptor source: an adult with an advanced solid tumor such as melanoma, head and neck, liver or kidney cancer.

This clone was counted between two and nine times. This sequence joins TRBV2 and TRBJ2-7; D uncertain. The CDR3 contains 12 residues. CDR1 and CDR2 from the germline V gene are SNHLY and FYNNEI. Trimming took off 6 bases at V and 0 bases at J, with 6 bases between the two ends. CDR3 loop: CASSSYSYEQYF. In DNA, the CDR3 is TGTGCCAGCAGCTCCTACTCCTACGAGCAGTACTTC.

The CDR3 loop is CASRPGGPYEQYF. CDR3 DNA sequence: TGTGCCAGCAGGCCAGGGGGACCCTACGAGCAGTACTTC. The chain joins TRBV6-5 to TRBJ2-7, with 7 bases lining up with TRBD1. V lost 6 bases and J lost 2; bases outside the gene matches: 4. CDR3 size: 13 residues. CDR1 and CDR2 (germline): MNHEY, SVGAGI.

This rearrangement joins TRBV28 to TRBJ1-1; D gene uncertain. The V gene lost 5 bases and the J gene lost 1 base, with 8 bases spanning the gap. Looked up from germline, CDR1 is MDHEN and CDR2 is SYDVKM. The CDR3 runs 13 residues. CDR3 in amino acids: CASSPPRNTEAFF. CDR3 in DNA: TGTGCCAGCAGTCCCCCGAGGAACACTGAAGCTTTCTTT.

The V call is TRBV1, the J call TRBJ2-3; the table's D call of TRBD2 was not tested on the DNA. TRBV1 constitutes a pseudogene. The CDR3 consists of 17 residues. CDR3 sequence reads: CTSSPRSSQGRTDTQYF. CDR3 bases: TGCACCAGCAGCCCCCGGTCTAGCCAAGGACGCACAGATACGCAGTATTTT.

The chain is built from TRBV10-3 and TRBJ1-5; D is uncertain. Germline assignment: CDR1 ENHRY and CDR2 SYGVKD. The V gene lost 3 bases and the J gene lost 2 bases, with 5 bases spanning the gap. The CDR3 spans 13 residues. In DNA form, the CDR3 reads TGTGCCATCAGTGATGTGGGCAATCAGCCCCAGCATTTT. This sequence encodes CAISDVGNQPQHF.

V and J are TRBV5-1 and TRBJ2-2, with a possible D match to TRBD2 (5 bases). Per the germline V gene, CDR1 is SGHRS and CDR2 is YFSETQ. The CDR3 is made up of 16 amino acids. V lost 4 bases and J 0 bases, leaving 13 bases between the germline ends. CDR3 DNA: TGCGCCAGCAGCCCTGCCGGGGTACCGAACACCGGGGAGCTGTTTTTT. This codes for CASSPAGVPNTGELFF.

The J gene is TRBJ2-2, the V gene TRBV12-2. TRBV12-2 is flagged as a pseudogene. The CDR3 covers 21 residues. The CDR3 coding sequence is TGTGCAAGTCGCTTAGGCCTAAGCTACAACCTCGGGCGTGAGGTTTCCGGGGAGCTGTTTTTT. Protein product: CASRLGLSYNLGREVSGELFF.

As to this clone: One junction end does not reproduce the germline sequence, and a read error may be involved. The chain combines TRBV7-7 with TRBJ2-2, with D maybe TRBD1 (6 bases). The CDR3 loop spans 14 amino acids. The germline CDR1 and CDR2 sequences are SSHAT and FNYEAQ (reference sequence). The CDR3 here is CASSPQGYTGELFF. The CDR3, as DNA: TGTGCTAGCAGCCCACAGGGTTACACCGGGGAGCTGTTTTTT.

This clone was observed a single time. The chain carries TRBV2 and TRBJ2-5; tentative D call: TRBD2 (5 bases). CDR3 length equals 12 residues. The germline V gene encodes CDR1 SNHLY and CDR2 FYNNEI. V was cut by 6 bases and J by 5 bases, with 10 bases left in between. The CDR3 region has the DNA TGTGCCAGCAGGGAGGCAAGGGAGACCCAGTACTTC. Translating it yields CASREARETQYF.

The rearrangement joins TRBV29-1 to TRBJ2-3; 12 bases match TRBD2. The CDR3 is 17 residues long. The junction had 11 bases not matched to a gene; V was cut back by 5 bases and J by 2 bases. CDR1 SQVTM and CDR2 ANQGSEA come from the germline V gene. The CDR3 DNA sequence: TGCAGCGTTTCCCTAGCGGGAGGGGATACACACACAGATACGCAGTATTTT. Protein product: CSVSLAGGDTHTDTQYF.

The CDR3: CAWATGENQPQHF. In DNA form, the CDR3 reads TGTGCCTGGGCGACAGGGGAGAATCAGCCCCAGCATTTT. The chain couples TRBV30 to TRBJ1-5; 8 bases agree with TRBD1. The CDR3 spans 13 residues. Germline CDR1 is GTSNPN and CDR2 is SVGIG (reference sequence). V was clipped by 5 bases and J by 4 bases; unmatched bases: 4.

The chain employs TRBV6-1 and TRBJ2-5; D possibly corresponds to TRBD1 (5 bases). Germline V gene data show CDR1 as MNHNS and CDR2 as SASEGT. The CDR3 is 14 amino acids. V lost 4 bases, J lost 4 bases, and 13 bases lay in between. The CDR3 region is CASSATTGGETQYF. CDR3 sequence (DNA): TGTGCCAGCAGTGCGACCACAGGCGGAGAGACCCAGTACTTC.

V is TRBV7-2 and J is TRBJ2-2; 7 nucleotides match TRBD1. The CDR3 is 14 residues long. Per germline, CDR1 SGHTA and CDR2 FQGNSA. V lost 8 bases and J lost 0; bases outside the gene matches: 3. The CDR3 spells CASGGQANTGELFF. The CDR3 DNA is TGTGCCAGCGGAGGACAGGCGAACACCGGGGAGCTGTTTTTT.

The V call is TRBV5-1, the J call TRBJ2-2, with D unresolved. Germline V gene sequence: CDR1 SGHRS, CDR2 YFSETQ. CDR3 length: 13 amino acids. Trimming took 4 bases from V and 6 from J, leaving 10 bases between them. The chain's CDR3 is CASSPSRPGELFF. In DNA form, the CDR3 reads TGCGCCAGCAGCCCCAGCCGCCCCGGGGAGCTGTTTTTT.

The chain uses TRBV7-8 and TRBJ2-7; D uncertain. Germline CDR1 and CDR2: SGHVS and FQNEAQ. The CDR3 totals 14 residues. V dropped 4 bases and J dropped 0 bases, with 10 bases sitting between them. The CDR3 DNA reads TGTGCCAGCAGCTCTCAGCCTAGCTCCTACGAGCAGTACTTC. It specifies CASSSQPSSYEQYF.

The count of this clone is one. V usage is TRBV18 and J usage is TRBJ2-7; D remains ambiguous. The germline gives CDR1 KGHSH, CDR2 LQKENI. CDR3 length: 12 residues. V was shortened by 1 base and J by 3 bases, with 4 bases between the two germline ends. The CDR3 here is CASSPQHYEQYF. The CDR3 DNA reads TGTGCCAGCTCACCACAGCACTACGAGCAGTACTTC. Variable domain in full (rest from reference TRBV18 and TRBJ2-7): NAGVMQNPRHLVRRRGQEARLRCSPMKGHSHVYWYRQLPEEGLKFMVYLQKENIIDESGMPKERFSAEFPKEGPSILRIQQVVRGDSAAYFCASSPQHYEQYFGPGTRLTVT.

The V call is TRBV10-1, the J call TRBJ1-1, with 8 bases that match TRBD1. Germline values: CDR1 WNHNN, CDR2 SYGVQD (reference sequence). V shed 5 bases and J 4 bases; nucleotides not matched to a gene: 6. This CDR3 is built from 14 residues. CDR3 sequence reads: CASSPGQGSTEAFF. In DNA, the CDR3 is TGCGCCAGCAGTCCAGGACAGGGTAGCACTGAAGCTTTCTTT.

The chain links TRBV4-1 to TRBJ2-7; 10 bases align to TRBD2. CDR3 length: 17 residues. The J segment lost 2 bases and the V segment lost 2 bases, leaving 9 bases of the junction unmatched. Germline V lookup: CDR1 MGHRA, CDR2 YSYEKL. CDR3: CASSQSPKAGGPYEQYF. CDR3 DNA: TGCGCCAGCAGCCAATCCCCCAAAGCGGGAGGGCCCTACGAGCAGTACTTC.

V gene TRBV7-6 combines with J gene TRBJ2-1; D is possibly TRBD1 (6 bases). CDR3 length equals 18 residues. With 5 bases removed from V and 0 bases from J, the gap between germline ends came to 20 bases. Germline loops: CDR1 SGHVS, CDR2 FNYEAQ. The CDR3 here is CASSHTDQGLGSYNEQFF. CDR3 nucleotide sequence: TGTGCCAGCAGCCACACCGACCAGGGGCTGGGCTCCTACAATGAGCAGTTCTTC.

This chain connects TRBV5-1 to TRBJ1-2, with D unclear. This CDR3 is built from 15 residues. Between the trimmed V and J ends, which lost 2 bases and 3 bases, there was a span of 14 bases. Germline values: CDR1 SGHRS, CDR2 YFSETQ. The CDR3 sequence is CASSFSTEPYYGYTF. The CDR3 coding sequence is TGCGCCAGCAGCTTTAGTACAGAACCTTACTATGGCTACACCTTC.

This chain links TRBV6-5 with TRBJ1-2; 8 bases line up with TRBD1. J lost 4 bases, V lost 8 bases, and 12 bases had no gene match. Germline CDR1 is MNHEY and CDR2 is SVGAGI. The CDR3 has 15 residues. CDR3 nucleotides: TGTGCCAGCGGACCAGGGGGCGCGGGTAGCTATGGCTACACCTTC. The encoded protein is CASGPGGAGSYGYTF.

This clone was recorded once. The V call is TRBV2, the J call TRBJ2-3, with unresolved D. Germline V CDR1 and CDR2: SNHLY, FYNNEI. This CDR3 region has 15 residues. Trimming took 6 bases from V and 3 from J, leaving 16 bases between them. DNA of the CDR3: TGTGCCAGCAGGTGGAAGGGCCTCCCTACAGATACGCAGTATTTT. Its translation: CASRWKGLPTDTQYF.

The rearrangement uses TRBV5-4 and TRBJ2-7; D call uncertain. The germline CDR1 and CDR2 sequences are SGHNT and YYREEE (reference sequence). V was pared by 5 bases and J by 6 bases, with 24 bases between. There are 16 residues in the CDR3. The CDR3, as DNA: TGTGCCAGCAGTCCGGCCTCTAGGGCCCCGAGCTCCGAGCAGTACTTC. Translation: CASSPASRAPSSEQYF.

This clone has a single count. CDR3 protein: CASSYGTSGQPQHF. CDR3 bases: TGTGCCAGCAGTTATGGGACCTCGGGGCAGCCCCAGCATTTT. The chain recombines TRBV6-5 with TRBJ1-5; maybe TRBD1 (5 bases). Trimming left V 3 bases short and J 7 bases short, with 13 bases between. The CDR3 totals 14 residues. Germline lookup yields CDR1 MNHEY and CDR2 SVGAGI.

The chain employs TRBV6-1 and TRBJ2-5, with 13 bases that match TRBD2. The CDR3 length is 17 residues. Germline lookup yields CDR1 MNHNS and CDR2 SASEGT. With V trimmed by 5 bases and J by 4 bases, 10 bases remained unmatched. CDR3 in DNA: TGTGCCAGCAGTAAAGGACTAGCGGGAGTGCGGGGAGAGACCCAGTACTTC. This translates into CASSKGLAGVRGETQYF.

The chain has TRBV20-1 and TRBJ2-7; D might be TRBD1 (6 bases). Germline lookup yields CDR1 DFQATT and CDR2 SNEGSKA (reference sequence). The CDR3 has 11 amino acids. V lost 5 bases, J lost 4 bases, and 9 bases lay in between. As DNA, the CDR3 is TGCAGTGCTCCCGACAGGTACGAGCAGTACTTC. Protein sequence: CSAPDRYEQYF.